What follows are 24 T cell receptor beta chains derived from one specimen sequenced in a study of siplizumab effects on memory and regulatory T cells. The table came from immunoSEQ multiplex PCR; TCRdb's copy has only in-frame clones and leaves some out. The repertoire holds roughly 60,000 clones, just over 95% seen once, with about 0.1% in the top ten. The sample was naive CD8+ T cells sorted from blood. The receptors derive from a human donor in good health.

This chain joins TRBV27 and TRBJ1-2; D not certain. V was cut by 5 bases and J by 7 bases, with 11 bases left in between. The V gene's germline CDR1 is MNHEY and CDR2 SMNVEV (reference sequence). CDR3 size: 12 residues. In DNA form, the CDR3 reads TGTGCCAGCAGTCCATCCGGCGGTGGCTACACCTTC. Translating gives CASSPSGGGYTF.

The chain employs TRBV5-4 and TRBJ2-2; D gene unclear. This CDR3 has 15 residues. Between the trimmed V and J ends, which lost 4 bases and 1 base, there was a span of 11 bases. Germline CDR1 and CDR2: SGHNT and YYREEE (reference sequence). The CDR3 protein is CASSPDGVNTGELFF. The CDR3 DNA reads TGTGCCAGCAGCCCGGACGGTGTGAACACCGGGGAGCTGTTTTTT. The full variable domain, rest sourced from reference TRBV5-4 and TRBJ2-2, is ETGVTQSPTHLIKTRGQQVTLRCSSQSGHNTVSWYQQALGQGPQFIFQYYREEENGRGNFPPRFSGLQFPNYSSELNVNALELDDSALYLCASSPDGVNTGELFFGEGSRLTVL.

The chain has TRBV5-8 and TRBJ2-1; unclear D gene. V lost 5 bases to trimming and J lost 9 bases, with 12 bases between them. The germline V gene encodes CDR1 SGHTS and CDR2 YDEGEE. This CDR3 spans 12 amino acids. The CDR3 spells CASSEAMGEQFF. CDR3 in DNA: TGTGCCAGCAGTGAAGCCATGGGTGAGCAGTTCTTC.

The genes are TRBV19 and TRBJ2-3; 8 bases align to TRBD2. The CDR3 is made up of 18 amino acids. J gave up 0 bases and V 3 bases, and 11 bases lay outside the gene matches. Germline CDR1 reads LNHDA; CDR2 reads SQIVND (reference sequence). CDR3 bases: TGTGCCAGTAGTATCGGCCCTCTTAGCGGGACTAGCACAGATACGCAGTATTTT. Translation: CASSIGPLSGTSTDTQYF.

The V call is TRBV6-1, the J call TRBJ1-1; the match to TRBD1 covers 7 bases. With V trimmed by 10 bases and J by 2 bases, 13 bases remained unmatched. From germline, CDR1 is MNHNS and CDR2 SASEGT. This CDR3 comprises 15 residues. The CDR3 protein is CATSPYRGTNTEAFF. The CDR3 bases are TGTGCCACTTCACCCTACAGGGGCACAAACACTGAAGCTTTCTTT.

The J gene is TRBJ1-4, the V gene TRBV11-2; possibly TRBD1 for D (5 bases). Germline loops: CDR1 SGHAT, CDR2 FQNNGV. The germline V and J ends were trimmed by 5 bases and 7 bases, with 8 bases remaining between them. CDR3 length: 12 residues. The CDR3 nucleotides are TGTGCCAGCAGCGTGGGGGGTGAAAAACTGTTTTTT. Protein: CASSVGGEKLFF.

This sequence joins TRBV10-3 and TRBJ1-1, with 8 bases matching TRBD1. The CDR3 sequence is 12 residues long. V lost 4 bases, J lost 6 bases, and 1 base stayed unmatched. CDR1 and CDR2 from the germline V gene are ENHRY and SYGVKD. Here the CDR3 reads CAISGGQAEAFF. The CDR3 coding sequence is TGTGCCATCAGTGGGGGACAGGCTGAAGCTTTCTTT.

This clone was observed once. The rearrangement joins TRBV7-2 to TRBJ2-2; D is possibly TRBD2 (5 bases). Per the germline V gene, CDR1 is SGHTA and CDR2 is FQGNSA. The CDR3 is made up of 14 amino acids. V was cut by 5 bases and J by 1 base, with 8 bases left in between. Written as DNA, the CDR3 is TGTGCCAGCAGCGCGGACTTGAACACCGGGGAGCTGTTTTTT. It is translated as CASSADLNTGELFF.

This rearrangement joins TRBV6-5 to TRBJ1-1, with a tentative D call TRBD1 (6 bases). The ends were cut back, 2 bases at V and 5 bases at J, with 9 bases in the middle. CDR1 and CDR2 (germline): MNHEY, SVGAGI. The CDR3 spans 13 residues. CDR3 in DNA: TGTGCCAGCAGTTACCACAGGGAGACTGAAGCTTTCTTT. The encoded protein is CASSYHRETEAFF.

This chain connects TRBV6-1 to TRBJ1-5, with D perhaps TRBD1 (6 bases). The germline V gene has CDR1 MNHNS and CDR2 SASEGT. V was pared by 4 bases and J by 0 bases, with 10 bases between. This CDR3 is 15 amino acids long. CDR3: CASSGGANSNQPQHF. The CDR3 DNA reads TGTGCCAGCAGTGGGGGGGCTAATAGCAATCAGCCCCAGCATTTT.

This sequence joins TRBV15 and TRBJ2-3, with unresolved D. Germline-derived CDR1 and CDR2 are LNHNV and YYDKDF (reference sequence). The CDR3 runs 13 residues. V lost 1 base and J lost 5, with 7 bases in between. CDR3 region: CATSRVRGDTQYF. The CDR3 nucleotides are TGTGCCACCAGCAGAGTCCGCGGAGATACGCAGTATTTT.

The rearrangement links TRBV6-5 to TRBJ1-2, with no clear D. The germline CDR1 and CDR2 sequences are MNHEY and SVGAGI. V lost 6 bases and J 4 bases, leaving 15 bases between the germline ends. There are 14 residues in the CDR3. The CDR3 DNA follows: TGTGCCAGCAGCAATTTGGACTCTTCCTATGGCTACACCTTC. Encoded protein: CASSNLDSSYGYTF.

The rearrangement joins TRBV27 to TRBJ2-7; possibly TRBD1 for D (5 bases). The germline CDR1 and CDR2 sequences are MNHEY and SMNVEV (reference sequence). This CDR3 is built from 14 residues. V was pared by 7 bases and J by 5 bases, with 18 bases between. CDR3 sequence reads: CASKGQGLRHEQYF. The CDR3 nucleotides are TGTGCCAGCAAGGGCCAGGGTCTTCGCCACGAGCAGTACTTC.

The chain uses TRBV15 and TRBJ1-1; D remains unclear. V lost 0 bases to trimming and J lost 4 bases, with 12 bases between them. CDR3 size: 15 residues. The germline CDR1 and CDR2 sequences are LNHNV and YYDKDF (reference sequence). The CDR3 protein is CATSRDMGPGTEAFF. DNA of the CDR3: TGTGCCACCAGCAGAGATATGGGTCCGGGCACTGAAGCTTTCTTT.

The rearrangement links TRBV28 to TRBJ2-7; D remains ambiguous. The CDR3 covers 12 residues. Trimming took 6 bases from V and 2 from J, leaving 8 bases between them. Germline values: CDR1 MDHEN, CDR2 SYDVKM. CDR3 DNA sequence: TGTGCCAGCAGCCTCCCCCCCTACGAGCAGTACTTC. Its translation: CASSLPPYEQYF. Supplemented by reference TRBV28 and TRBJ2-7, the full variable domain reads DVKVTQSSRYLVKRTGEKVFLECVQDMDHENMFWYRQDPGLGLRLIYFSYDVKMKEKGDIPEGYSVSREKKERFSLILESASTNQTSMYLCASSLPPYEQYFGPGTRLTVT.

V usage is TRBV4-2 and J usage is TRBJ2-2; 11 bases fit TRBD2. Trimming removed 0 bases from V and 8 bases from J; junction bases left unmatched: 11. This CDR3 spans 18 amino acids. Germline CDR1 is LGHNA and CDR2 is YNFKEQ. Here the CDR3 reads CASSQDSIAGGPNGELFF. The CDR3 coding sequence is TGTGCCAGCAGCCAAGACTCCATAGCGGGGGGGCCGAATGGGGAGCTGTTTTTT.

This chain connects TRBV27 to TRBJ1-1; 10 nucleotides agree with TRBD1. The germline gives CDR1 MNHEY, CDR2 SMNVEV (reference sequence). The CDR3 is 14 amino acids. V dropped 6 bases and J dropped 4; count of bases not matched to a gene: 5. The CDR3 is CASRTGGAVTEAFF. The CDR3 DNA reads as TGTGCCAGCAGGACAGGGGGCGCGGTCACTGAAGCTTTCTTT.

The chain recombines TRBV2 with TRBJ2-1; tentative D call: TRBD1 (5 bases). Looked up from germline, CDR1 is SNHLY and CDR2 is FYNNEI. The length of the CDR3 is 16 residues. V lost 1 base, J lost 5 bases, and 15 bases lay in between. CDR3 sequence reads: CASSEDRAGKDNEQFF. The CDR3 DNA sequence: TGTGCCAGCAGTGAAGATAGGGCAGGGAAAGACAATGAGCAGTTCTTC.

V and J are TRBV4-1 and TRBJ2-7; 9 bases are shared with TRBD2. Losses at the gene ends were 6 bases for V and 3 bases for J; bases not matched to a gene: 6. The CDR3 is 14 amino acids. The germline CDR1 and CDR2 sequences are MGHRA and YSYEKL. CDR3 amino acids: CASSLSGGNYEQYF. The CDR3 nucleotides are TGCGCCAGCAGTCTTAGCGGGGGAAACTACGAGCAGTACTTC.

This chain joins TRBV5-1 and TRBJ2-7, with D possibly matching TRBD2 (6 bases). Trimming stripped 4 bases from V and 3 bases from J, with 17 bases between. CDR3 length: 15 amino acids. CDR1 is SGHRS and CDR2 is YFSETQ in the germline V gene. This chain's CDR3 is CASSEGLYLNYEQYF. Here the CDR3 DNA reads TGCGCCAGCAGCGAGGGACTTTACCTTAACTACGAGCAGTACTTC.

The rearrangement links TRBV19 to TRBJ1-3; unclear D gene. The CDR3 covers 15 residues. Trimming took off 2 bases at V and 1 base at J, with 9 bases between the two ends. CDR1 is LNHDA and CDR2 is SQIVND in the germline V gene (reference sequence). The DNA for the CDR3 is TGTGCCAGTAGTATATTCGCGGGGTCTGGAAACACCATATATTTT. Its translation is CASSIFAGSGNTIYF.

The V gene is TRBV4-1, the J gene TRBJ2-1, with D possibly being TRBD1 (6 bases). Trimming cost V 4 bases and J 6 bases, with 7 bases left between them. This CDR3 has 12 residues. CDR1 MGHRA and CDR2 YSYEKL come from the germline V gene. The CDR3 here is CASSLTGNEQFF. The CDR3 DNA reads TGCGCCAGCAGCCTGACAGGCAATGAGCAGTTCTTC.

The rearrangement uses TRBV7-9 and TRBJ1-1; D gene ambiguous. The CDR3 sequence is 13 residues long. Germline loops: CDR1 SEHNR, CDR2 FQNEAQ (reference sequence). Trimming took 4 bases from V and 6 from J, leaving 12 bases between them. The CDR3 coding sequence is TGTGCCAGCAGCTCTGAAAACGGACCTGAAGCTTTCTTT. This codes for CASSSENGPEAFF.

The rearrangement uses TRBV9 and TRBJ2-5, with 8 bases matching TRBD2. CDR3 length: 15 residues. Germline lookup yields CDR1 SGDLS and CDR2 YYNGEE. J lost 2 bases, V lost 4 bases, and 7 bases had no gene match. The CDR3 nucleotides read TGTGCCAGCAGCCCCTCAGCGGGGGTTCAAGAGACCCAGTACTTC. Translation: CASSPSAGVQETQYF.